This TCR beta chain was sequenced during a study of blood T cells in healthy people across ages. V was trimmed by 3 bases and J by 13 bases, leaving 25 bases between them. The CDR3 consists of 15 residues. Germline-derived CDR1 and CDR2 are DFQATT and SNEGSKA (reference sequence). For the second PCR, which ran for about 6 to 11 cycles, a sample-barcoded 5' primer and a J-beta primer mix were used. TCRdb reanalysed the 5' RACE reads using MiXCR and keeps one entry per CDR3 protein. The data show about 2 million distinct CDR3 sequences, with about 50% seen just once and more than 2% held by the top ten.

This TCR was recovered from a woman aged 40-49 years in good health. The specimen was blood. The chain is built from TRBV20-1 and TRBJ2-1; D could derive from TRBD1 or TRBD2 (5 bases each). The CDR3 loop reads CSASPTYSVLGTQFF. The CDR3 DNA is TGCAGTGCTAGTCCCACTTATTCCGTTCTGGGGACCCAGTTCTTC.